This TCR beta chain was recovered during a study of cytomegalovirus exposure and HLA in healthy donors. PCR was performed using 60 Vbeta and 13 Jbeta primers. Data came from immunoSEQ multiplex PCR; TCRdb stores just in-frame clones and leaves some out. The data contain fewer than 250,000 clones, over 75% of them singletons. CDR3 size: 12 residues. Germline assignment: CDR1 SEHNR and CDR2 FQNEAQ (reference sequence). The V gene end was trimmed by 10 bases and the J gene end by 8 bases; junction bases not matched to a gene: 5. Findings and limits, study-wide: In an earlier analysis, in roughly 580 donors, most V segments appeared productive either ~87% or ~30% of the time.

Regarding donors, all were healthy bone marrow donors. With respect to this clone: The antigen remains unidentified.

Sequenced sample: PBMCs. The TCR was taken from a human donor in good health. V is TRBV7-9 and J is TRBJ1-4; TRBD1 matches at 9 bases. The CDR3 region is CAIQGTGEKLFF. Written as DNA, the CDR3 is TGTGCCATACAGGGGACAGGGGAAAAACTGTTTTTT. Together with reference TRBV7-9 and TRBJ1-4, the CDR3 gives the full variable domain: DTGVSQNPRHKITKRGQNVTFRCDPISEHNRLYWYRQTLGQGPEFLTYFQNEAQLEKSRLLSDRFSAERPKGSFSTLEIQRTEQGDSAMYLCAIQGTGEKLFFGSGTQLSVL.